A selection of T cell receptor beta chains follows, all from one sample in a study of cytomegalovirus exposure and HLA in healthy donors. Data came from immunoSEQ multiplex PCR; TCRdb stores just in-frame clones and leaves some out. The sample shows about 130,000 clones, 83% of them seen only once. What was sequenced was PBMCs. These receptors came from a woman aged 40 to 55 in good health and CMV-seropositive. CDR3s include the opening cysteine and the closing phenylalanine or tryptophan. A D gene is named only where the DNA matches it firmly. Clone size, where shown, is once, few, many, or a class for clones that have expanded.

- - TRBJ1-1 13 TRBV7-8 TGTGCCAGCATCCCACGGGGGAACACTGAAGCTTTCTTT CASIPRGNTEAFF
- - TRBJ1-5 13 TRBV11-3 TGTGCCAACGCGGTTCTTAGCAATCAGCCCCAGCATTTT CANAVLSNQPQHF
TRBD1 few TRBJ2-1 17 TRBV28 TGTGCCAGCAGCCTACCCCCGGGACAGGGTGGGGTCAATGAGCAGTTCTTC CASSLPPGQGGVNEQFF
- - TRBJ2-7 14 TRBV10-1 TGCGCCAGCAGTTTAGACGAGGGAAGGTACGAGCAGTACTTC CASSLDEGRYEQYF
- - TRBJ1-1 14 TRBV10-3 TGTGCCATCAGTGAGTCTAGAGGGAACACTGAAGCTTTCTTT CAISESRGNTEAFF
TRBD1 - TRBJ1-1 16 TRBV4-1 TGCGCCAGCAGCCACGGACAGGGGGTCGAGAACACTGAAGCTTTCTTT CASSHGQGVENTEAFF
TRBD1 - TRBJ1-1 14 TRBV12-5 TGTGCTAGTGGTTTGGAACAGGGGCATGCTGAAGCTTTCTTT CASGLEQGHAEAFF
- - TRBJ2-7 11 TRBV20-1 TGCAGTGCTAGTGGACAGTACGAGCAGTACTTC CSASGQYEQYF
TRBD1 - TRBJ1-2 13 TRBV5-1 TGCGCCAGCAGCGGCGGGACAGAGTATGGCTACACCTTC CASSGGTEYGYTF
TRBD2 - TRBJ2-2 16 TRBV28 TGTGCCAGCATCACCAGCGGGGGCGGCGGCACCGGGGAGCTGTTTTTT CASITSGGGGTGELFF
TRBD1 - TRBJ2-7 16 TRBV6-5 TGTGCCAGCAGTTACCTCTCGACAGGGATCTCCTACGAGCAGTACTTC CASSYLSTGISYEQYF
TRBD1 - TRBJ2-1 16 TRBV27 TGTGCCAGCAGTTACCACCGGGACAGGGGCTACAATGAGCAGTTCTTC CASSYHRDRGYNEQFF
- - TRBJ2-2 14 TRBV27 TGTGCCAGCAGTCCCTCAGGTTACACCGGGGAGCTGTTTTTT CASSPSGYTGELFF
TRBD1 - TRBJ2-5 14 TRBV11-3 TGTGCCAGCAGCTCCCGGGACAGTGAAGAGACCCAGTACTTC CASSSRDSEETQYF
TRBD1 - TRBJ1-1 15 TRBV5-4 TGTGCCAGCGCAGACAGGGCCTCCGCGAACACTGAAGCTTTCTTT CASADRASANTEAFF
TRBD1 - TRBJ1-1 15 TRBV2 TGTGCCAGCAGAGGAACCGGGACAGGGTTCACTGAAGCTTTCTTT CASRGTGTGFTEAFF
TRBD1 - TRBJ2-7 13 TRBV2 TGTGCCACCGGGCCGGGGACAGTTCCCGAGCAGTACTTC CATGPGTVPEQYF
TRBD1 - TRBJ1-2 15 TRBV19 TGTGCCAGTAGTAGACCAGGACAGGGACACTATGGCTACACCTTC CASSRPGQGHYGYTF
- - TRBJ2-7 13 TRBV2 TGTGCCAGCAGCGGGACACTGTACTACGAGCAGTACTTC CASSGTLYYEQYF
- - TRBJ2-5 14 TRBV15 TGTGCCACCAGCAGAGACCCCGGAGGAGAGACCCAGTACTTC CATSRDPGGETQYF
TRBD1 - TRBJ2-7 16 TRBV28 TGTGCCAGCAGTCCCCCCGGGGGACAGGGGGCGAGAGAGCAGTACTTC CASSPPGGQGAREQYF
- once TRBJ1-4 15 TRBV27 TGTGCCAGCAGTACGTCAGGGTTGGGTAATGAAAAACTGTTTTTT CASSTSGLGNEKLFF
- - TRBJ1-1 15 TRBV15 TGTGCCACCAGCGCCCCAACAGGGATGAACACTGAAGCTTTCTTT CATSAPTGMNTEAFF
TRBD2 - TRBJ2-1 12 TRBV9 TGTGCCAGTCGGGACTATTCCGATGAGCAGTTCTTC CASRDYSDEQFF
TRBD1 once TRBJ2-7 18 TRBV14 TGTGCCAGCAGCCAACAAAAGGGGGACAGTCCAAGAAACTACGAGCAGTACTTC CASSQQKGDSPRNYEQYF
- - TRBJ1-2 15 TRBV10-1 TGCGCCAGCAGAGCCTTGACAGGATCCATCTATGGCTACACCTTC CASRALTGSIYGYTF
- - TRBJ2-2 12 TRBV18 TGTGCCAGCTCGTCGGGCACCGGGGAGCTGTTTTTT CASSSGTGELFF
- - TRBJ1-1 11 TRBV20-1 TGCAGTGCTAGAGCAGTTCGGGGAGCTTTCTTT CSARAVRGAFF
TRBD1 - TRBJ2-5 15 TRBV6-1 TGTGTCACAGCAGTGAATAGTGCAGGGGGAGAGACCCAGTACTTC CVTAVNSAGGETQYF
TRBD2 - TRBJ2-1 16 TRBV2 TGTGCCAGCACCGAAGGGACTAGCGGGAGGGGGAATGAGCAGTTCTTC CASTEGTSGRGNEQFF
TRBD2 - TRBJ2-2 15 TRBV4-2 TGTGCCAGCAGTGGACTAGCGGGAGACACCGGGGAGCTGTTTTTT CASSGLAGDTGELFF
TRBD2 - TRBJ2-5 15 TRBV27 TGTGCCAGCAGTCAGACTAGCGGGAGGATGAAGACCCAGTACTTC CASSQTSGRMKTQYF
TRBD2 - TRBJ2-7 16 TRBV4-2 TGTGCCAGCAGCCAAGGCTGGACTAGCGGGTCCTACGAGCAGTACTTC CASSQGWTSGSYEQYF
TRBD2 once TRBJ2-5 14 TRBV7-2 TGTGCCAGCAGGAGCGGGAGTATGGGTGAGACCCAGTACTTC CASRSGSMGETQYF
- - TRBJ1-1 12 TRBV2 TGTGCCAGCGGCAGGGGTAACACTGAAGCTTTCTTT CASGRGNTEAFF
TRBD1 - TRBJ2-1 16 TRBV18 TGTGCCAGCTCACCTCGGGGGACAGGGAGAGCCAATGAGCAGTTCTTC CASSPRGTGRANEQFF
TRBD2 - TRBJ2-5 16 TRBV30 TGTGCCTGGAGAGCTTGGGCTAGCGGGACCCAAGAGACCCAGTACTTC CAWRAWASGTQETQYF
- once TRBJ2-6 14 TRBV18 TGTGCCAGCTCAGTTCGTTTGGGGGCCAACGTCCTGACTTTC CASSVRLGANVLTF
TRBD1 - TRBJ2-3 15 TRBV19 TGTGCCAGTAGTTTCTCTTGGACAGGGACAGATACGCAGTATTTT CASSFSWTGTDTQYF
TRBD1 - TRBJ2-5 14 TRBV7-9 TGTGCCAGCAGCCATGGGACAGGGGAAGAGACCCAGTACTTC CASSHGTGEETQYF
- - TRBJ2-1 13 TRBV11-2 TGTGCCAGCAGCTTAGTCAGAAACAATGAGCAGTTCTTC CASSLVRNNEQFF
TRBD2 - TRBJ2-1 15 TRBV6-5 TGTGCCAGCACTCCCCCGACTAGCGGAAGTAATGAGCAGTTCTTC CASTPPTSGSNEQFF
TRBD1 - TRBJ1-1 16 TRBV5-6 TGTGCCAGCAGCGTGGGACAGGGTCCCCTAAACACTGAAGCTTTCTTT CASSVGQGPLNTEAFF
- - TRBJ2-7 16 TRBV6-5 TGTGCCAGCAGTTACAGGGTGGCGGGGAGATCCTACGAGCAGTACTTC CASSYRVAGRSYEQYF
- - TRBJ1-2 13 TRBV27 TGTGCCAGCAGTTTGGGGGGGAACTATGGCTACACCTTC CASSLGGNYGYTF
TRBD1 - TRBJ2-7 14 TRBV18 TGTGCCAGCTCACCCGGACAGGGGGCCTACGAGCAGTACTTC CASSPGQGAYEQYF
- - TRBJ1-2 13 TRBV5-6 TGTGCCAGCAGCTCGACAGGCTTCTATGGCTACACCTTC CASSSTGFYGYTF
TRBD1 - TRBJ2-7 16 TRBV9 TGTGCCAGCAGCCGCGGGCAGGGGGACCCATCCTACGAGCAGTACTTC CASSRGQGDPSYEQYF